This record concerns one T cell receptor beta chain sequence. Trimming stripped 0 bases from V and 0 bases from J, with 9 bases between. The CDR3 sequence is 16 residues long. Germline lookup yields CDR1 MNHEY and CDR2 SVGAGI. The record originates from a study of blood T cell repertoires in COVID-19. Some clones are missing from TCRdb's copy, which holds only in-frame ones; the method was immunoSEQ multiplex PCR. Of 150,000 to 200,000 clones listed, around 80% are singletons. The TCR sequence derives from a man between 50 and 59 years old who had recovered from COVID-19. The sequencing sample was made of PBMCs or T cells enriched from blood (not recorded which). This chain joins TRBV6-5 and TRBJ1-3; D is undetermined. The CDR3 nucleotides read TGTGCCAGCAGTTACTCGCGGCAGAACTCTGGAAACACCATATATTTT. Translating it yields CASSYSRQNSGNTIYF.